The clone carrying this T cell receptor beta chain was counted ten times or more. What it recognizes is unknown. This CDR3 is 14 amino acids long. CDR1 is SGHRS and CDR2 is YFSETQ in the germline V gene. V was trimmed by 1 base and J by 8 bases, leaving 10 bases between them. RNA transcripts were the template for amplifying TCR beta CDR3 regions. In the first-round RT-PCR of the TCR CDR3, the HTBI primer set was used. MiXCR, applied by TCRdb to the multiplex PCR reads, yields one record per CDR3 protein. The sample includes about 290,000 distinct CDR3 sequences, approximately 13% of them seen just once. Among the patients, aged 18 to 65, hyperthyroidism was newly diagnosed and had lasted under 2 months. This sample stems from a study of T cells in Graves' hyperthyroidism and ophthalmopathy. At the level of the study: The initial diagnosis was the point when peripheral blood was collected, ahead of any treatment.

Points from the study as a whole: Blood also held most thyroid clonotypes expanded beyond 0.001.

The sequence was obtained from a woman in her 40s with Graves' hyperthyroidism. The rearrangement links TRBV5-1 to TRBJ1-6; D remains unclear. Sequencing was done on a sample of blood. Written as DNA, the CDR3 is TGCGCCAGCAGCTTGATGAGGTTGGATTCACCCCTCCACTTT. Its protein product is CASSLMRLDSPLHF.